This T cell receptor beta chain came from a study of blood T cell repertoires in COVID-19. Study details: The United States, Italy and Spain supplied acute and convalescent COVID-19 samples. Sources were T cells, B-cell-depleted T cells, or PBMCs; the material itself was cDNA or gDNA.

Per the authors' pipeline: Nucleated cell number was recorded as an estimate derived from reference gene primer amplification. Some clones are missing from TCRdb's copy, which holds only in-frame ones; the method was immunoSEQ multiplex PCR. V and J calls plus clone size are reproduced from that table; the DNA served to infer D and trimming. Seen here are 74,000 or so clones, 89% observed once, and the top ten hold 7.5% to 9%. This clone was seen a few times. The receptor was isolated from a middle-aged man with active COVID-19. Material: peripheral blood.

CDR3 loop: CASCRQPTRGYNQPQHF. Here the CDR3 DNA reads TGTGCCAGCTGCCGACAGCCGACGCGGGGTTACAATCAGCCCCAGCATTTT. The rearrangement links TRBV6-2 or TRBV6-3 to TRBJ1-5; possibly TRBD1 for D (5 bases). Trimming removed 8 bases at V and 3 bases at J, with 23 bases between. The CDR3 covers 17 residues. The V gene's germline CDR1 is MNHEY and CDR2 SVGEGT.